This T cell receptor (beta chain) was sequenced during a study of CD8 T cells in Susac syndrome. Germline CDR1 is SGDLS and CDR2 is YYNGEE. This CDR3 has 15 amino acids. Trimming removed 4 bases from V and 6 bases from J; junction bases left unmatched: 11. The authors reverse transcribed roughly 0.45 to 1 ug RNA with random hexamers. Coverage of TCR beta CDR3 amplification by immunoSEQ multiplex PCR extended to 54 Vbeta and 13 Jbeta. A single record per CDR3 protein comes from TCRdb applying MiXCR to the immunoSEQ multiplex PCR reads. Of approximately 100,000 distinct CDR3 sequences listed, about nine tenths are singletons. The study's findings and limits: The study conceded that relatively few individuals underwent its TCR sequencing and HLA analysis.

Only one count was recorded for this clonotype. No antigen is known for it. Controls comprised healthy donors matched for age and sex. TEMRA cells were enriched by FACS, and CD4+ and CD8+ T cells were negatively isolated. The chain recombines TRBV9 with TRBJ1-2, with 8 bases identical to TRBD1. Sequencing input: CD4+ T cells from PBMCs. The receptor's source is a human donor in good health. The CDR3 DNA follows: TGTGCCAGCAGCCCACGACCGACAGGGGCGGATGGCTACACCTTC. This encodes CASSPRPTGADGYTF.